What follows is one TCR beta chain and its context. CD8+ and CD4+ T cells circulating in blood were sequenced for TCR beta. TEMRA cells were FACS-enriched, while CD8+ and CD4+ T cells were negatively isolated. The sample is drawn from a study of CD8 T cells in Susac syndrome. The CDR3 is 13 amino acids. Trimming at V came to 5 bases and at J to 7 bases, leaving 4 bases not matched to a gene. Germline V CDR1 and CDR2: DFQATT, SNEGSKA (reference sequence). cDNA came from about 0.5 to 1 ug RNA primed by random hexamers. Multiplex PCR with immunoSEQ amplified the TCR beta CDR3 across 54 Vbeta and 13 Jbeta. TCRdb redid the calling of the immunoSEQ multiplex PCR reads with MiXCR, one entry per CDR3 protein. There are about 140,000 distinct CDR3 sequences in the sample; over 90% occur only once, and more than 0.11% lies in the top ten.

V is TRBV20-1 and J is TRBJ2-1; 11 nucleotides match TRBD2. This receptor was identified in a human donor with Susac syndrome. Input material: CD4+ T cells from PBMCs. CDR3 protein: CSAVAGGGNEQFF. In DNA, the CDR3 is TGCAGTGCTGTAGCGGGAGGGGGTAATGAGCAGTTCTTC.